This T cell receptor (beta chain) derives from a study of cytomegalovirus exposure and HLA in healthy donors. General observations from the study: Accurate prediction of HLA-A and HLA-B alleles (for most subjects) was reportedly achieved from TCR beta sequences. In a later analysis, a missense DCLRE1C variant was linked to TCR beta V- and J-gene trimming.

CDR1 and CDR2 (germline): KGHSH, LQKENI. With V trimmed by 2 bases and J by 8 bases, 8 bases remained unmatched. The CDR3 contains 14 residues. PCR used 60 Vbeta primers and 13 Jbeta primers. Data came from immunoSEQ multiplex PCR; TCRdb stores just in-frame clones and leaves some out. The sample has fewer than 40,000 clones; about 70% are singletons. The table lists this clone with a few counts. Its target is not known. Material: PBMCs. The receptor comes from a middle-aged man in good health and CMV-seropositive. V and J are TRBV18 and TRBJ1-2, with 7 bases fitting TRBD1. Here the CDR3 DNA reads TGTGCCAGCTCACCATCGTCCAGGGGGGAAGGCTACACCTTC. This translates into CASSPSSRGEGYTF.